Shown below are 15 T cell receptor beta chains from a single sample sequenced in a study of cytomegalovirus exposure and HLA in healthy donors. The PCR employed 60 Vbeta primers together with 13 Jbeta primers. Profiled with immunoSEQ multiplex PCR; TCRdb holds only in-frame clones, not every one. The sample records fewer than 200,000 clones, roughly 80% being singletons. Material: PBMCs. Receptor source: a woman in her forties or fifties in good health and CMV-seronegative.

The chain links TRBV5-4 to TRBJ1-5; D remains unclear. Germline CDR1 and CDR2: SGHNT and YYREEE (reference sequence). The germline V and J ends were trimmed by 3 bases and 3 bases, with 7 bases remaining between them. The CDR3 is 13 amino acids. This CDR3 is CASSSGLNQPQHF. CDR3 sequence (DNA): TGTGCCAGCAGCTCAGGACTCAATCAGCCCCAGCATTTT. Drawing the rest from reference TRBV5-4 and TRBJ1-5, the complete variable domain is ETGVTQSPTHLIKTRGQQVTLRCSSQSGHNTVSWYQQALGQGPQFIFQYYREEENGRGNFPPRFSGLQFPNYSSELNVNALELDDSALYLCASSSGLNQPQHFGDGTRLSIL.

The J gene is TRBJ2-3, the V gene TRBV2, with 10 positions matching TRBD2. V lost 8 bases, J lost 6 bases, and 11 bases stayed unmatched. From germline, CDR1 is SNHLY and CDR2 FYNNEI. This CDR3 region has 15 residues. CDR3 in amino acids: CASVGNLAGADTQYF. CDR3 DNA: TGTGCCAGCGTGGGGAACCTAGCGGGAGCCGATACGCAGTATTTT.

The chain employs TRBV5-1 and TRBJ1-3; D not resolved. This CDR3 region has 14 residues. Germline loops: CDR1 SGHRS, CDR2 YFSETQ. Trimming cost V 4 bases and J 1 base, with 9 bases left between them. CDR3 coding DNA: TGCGCCAGCAGCCGGGGAGGATCTGGAAACACCATATATTTT. Its translation: CASSRGGSGNTIYF.

The rearrangement joins TRBV6-1 to TRBJ2-7; 11 bases map to TRBD2. The CDR3 sequence is 14 residues long. In germline, CDR1 is MNHNS, CDR2 SASEGT. V shed 5 bases, J shed 3 bases, and the junction held 3 bases outside the gene matches. For the CDR3, the DNA is TGTGCCAGCAGTTCCCTAGCGGGAGGCTACGAGCAGTACTTC. The encoded protein is CASSSLAGGYEQYF.

This chain links TRBV5-6 with TRBJ2-1, with 9 nucleotides matching TRBD2. The CDR3 consists of 16 residues. Germline V gene sequence: CDR1 SGHDT, CDR2 YYEEEE. V shed 5 bases and J 4 bases; nucleotides not matched to a gene: 10. For the CDR3, the DNA is TGTGCCAGCAGTTCCCGGGGGCGGGGGGGATACAATGAGCAGTTCTTC. It encodes CASSSRGRGGYNEQFF.

The rearrangement joins TRBV2 to TRBJ2-2; D may be TRBD2 (6 bases). This CDR3 region has 14 residues. The V gene lost 6 bases and the J gene lost 2 bases, with 10 bases spanning the gap. Per the germline V gene, CDR1 is SNHLY and CDR2 is FYNNEI. This chain's CDR3 is CASRGEENTGELFF. In DNA, the CDR3 is TGTGCCAGCAGAGGGGAGGAAAACACCGGGGAGCTGTTTTTT. Drawing the rest from reference TRBV2 and TRBJ2-2, the complete variable domain is EPEVTQTPSHQVTQMGQEVILRCVPISNHLYFYWYRQILGQKVEFLVSFYNNEISEKSEIFDDQFSVERPDGSNFTLKIRSTKLEDSAMYFCASRGEENTGELFFGEGSRLTVL.

V gene TRBV6-1 combines with J gene TRBJ2-3, with a possible D match to TRBD1 (6 bases). V shed 1 base and J shed 1 base, with 9 bases lying between them. Germline CDR1 reads MNHNS; CDR2 reads SASEGT. The CDR3 length is 15 residues. In nucleotides, the CDR3 is TGTGCCAGCAGTGAAGTAGGGGGAGGCACAGATACGCAGTATTTT. Amino acid sequence: CASSEVGGGTDTQYF.

The V gene is TRBV5-1, the J gene TRBJ1-5; the D is unclear. V was shortened by 1 base and J by 4 bases, with 12 bases between the two germline ends. The CDR3 is 15 residues long. CDR1 and CDR2 (germline): SGHRS, YFSETQ. The DNA of the CDR3 is TGCGCCAGCAGCTTGTCTGGCAGGATAAATCAGCCCCAGCATTTT. Amino acids: CASSLSGRINQPQHF.

The rearrangement links TRBV11-2 to TRBJ1-2; tentative D call: TRBD1 (5 bases). Germline V gives CDR1 SGHAT, CDR2 FQNNGV. V was pared by 5 bases and J by 8 bases, with 21 bases between. The CDR3 sequence is 15 residues long. Here the CDR3 reads CASSQGGGTLLGYTF. Written as DNA, the CDR3 is TGTGCCAGCAGCCAGGGTGGGGGGACCCTCTTGGGCTACACCTTC.

The V call is TRBV9, the J call TRBJ2-5, with 11 bases that match TRBD2. The J segment lost 3 bases and the V segment lost 3 bases, leaving 4 bases of the junction unmatched. CDR1 is SGDLS, CDR2 YYNGEE, per germline. The CDR3 has 15 residues. CDR3 in DNA: TGTGCCAGCAGCGGCGCGGGACTAGCGGAAGAGACCCAGTACTTC. Encoded protein: CASSGAGLAEETQYF. Complete variable domain (other parts from reference TRBV9 and TRBJ2-5): DSGVTQTPKHLITATGQRVTLRCSPRSGDLSVYWYQQSLDQGLQFLIQYYNGEERAKGNILERFSAQQFPDLHSELNLSSLELGDSALYFCASSGAGLAEETQYFGPGTRLLVL.

The CDR3 here is CASSLRQGTGYGYTF. In DNA form, the CDR3 reads TGTGCCAGTAGTCTTCGACAGGGTACCGGCTATGGCTACACCTTC. The chain is built from TRBV19 and TRBJ1-2; 7 bases are shared with TRBD1. Germline V gene sequence: CDR1 LNHDA, CDR2 SQIVND (reference sequence). CDR3 length: 15 residues. The ends lost 5 bases at V and 4 bases at J; junction bases unmatched: 10.

The rearrangement joins TRBV10-3 to TRBJ2-5; D call uncertain. Trimming cost V 4 bases and J 1 base, with 7 bases left between them. This CDR3 has 13 residues. Germline-derived CDR1 and CDR2 are ENHRY and SYGVKD. In nucleotides, the CDR3 is TGTGCCATCAGTGTGAACTTCCAAGAGACCCAGTACTTC. This translates into CAISVNFQETQYF.

The chain is built from TRBV6-6 and TRBJ1-2; possibly TRBD1 for D (6 bases). The V gene's germline CDR1 is MNHNY and CDR2 SVGAGI (reference sequence). This CDR3 has 14 amino acids. V shed 6 bases and J shed 4 bases, with 15 bases lying between them. CDR3 region: CASSLYRDTYGYTF. In DNA, the CDR3 is TGTGCCAGCAGCCTTTACCGGGACACCTATGGCTACACCTTC.

The chain joins TRBV4-1 to TRBJ1-6, with D uncertain. The CDR3 extends over 16 amino acids. The germline V gene has CDR1 MGHRA and CDR2 YSYEKL. With 1 base removed from V and 9 bases from J, the gap between germline ends came to 16 bases. As DNA, the CDR3 is TGCGCCAGCAGCCAAGGGTTCGGAGGGCTGTCTTCACCCCTCCACTTT. Protein product: CASSQGFGGLSSPLHF.

V gene TRBV6-5 combines with J gene TRBJ2-7; 12 positions match TRBD2. The V segment lost 2 bases and the J segment 6 bases; nucleotides outside the gene matches: 8. Germline lookup yields CDR1 MNHEY and CDR2 SVGAGI. The CDR3 extends over 16 amino acids. The CDR3 DNA reads as TGTGCCAGCAGTTACGGACTAGCGGGACCAAAGGGCGAGCAGTACTTC. As protein: CASSYGLAGPKGEQYF.